This T cell receptor (beta chain) was identified during a study of cytomegalovirus exposure and HLA in healthy donors. Study findings and constraints: What a later analysis reportedly showed was that an Asian-associated ancestry cluster had fewer N-insertions than the roughly 720-donor mean.

This CDR3 has 16 amino acids. In germline, CDR1 is SEHNR, CDR2 FQNEAQ (reference sequence). Comment on this clone: Antigen: not known. One end of the junction varies from germline; a read error may be responsible.

The PCR employed 60 Vbeta primers together with 13 Jbeta primers. Data came from immunoSEQ multiplex PCR; TCRdb stores just in-frame clones and leaves some out. This sample has 150,000 to 200,000 clones, with around three quarters found just once. The material sequenced was PBMCs. This sequence originates from a boy younger than 18 in good health and CMV-seronegative. The rearrangement links TRBV7-9 to TRBJ1-1; possible D gene TRBD1, 6 bases. CDR3 sequence reads: CSSSLDGWSGEFEAFF. The CDR3 bases are TGTTCCAGCAGCTTAGACGGTTGGTCAGGGGAGTTTGAAGCTTTCTTT.